The 12 T cell receptor beta chains reported below all come from one sample, sequenced in a study of radiotherapy plus CTLA-4 blockade in lung cancer. Assay used: immunoSEQ multiplex PCR; TCRdb lists only in-frame clones, some missing. Among 14,000 to 15,000 clones listed, approximately 70% were seen once. The sequencing used peripheral blood, collected from a patient treated with radiotherapy plus ipilimumab. Receptors were obtained from a human donor with non-small cell lung cancer whose response to radiotherapy plus ipilimumab could not be evaluated.

The chain combines TRBV5-1 with TRBJ2-3, with a tentative D call TRBD1 (6 bases). Germline assignment: CDR1 SGHRS and CDR2 YFSETQ. V gave up 0 bases and J gave up 2 bases, with 13 bases separating them. The CDR3 is 16 amino acids. CDR3 sequence (DNA): TGCGCCAGCAGCTTGGGGACAGATCCTTACACAGATACGCAGTATTTT. This sequence encodes CASSLGTDPYTDTQYF.

This chain links TRBV5-4 with TRBJ2-1; 9 bases match TRBD2. The junction had 8 bases not matched to a gene; V was cut back by 1 base and J by 6 bases. Germline V lookup: CDR1 SGHNT, CDR2 YYREEE (reference sequence). The CDR3 has 16 residues. The CDR3 nucleotides are TGTGCCAGCAGCTTGATGTATAGCGGGGGCCCCAATGAGCAGTTCTTC. It translates to CASSLMYSGGPNEQFF.

The chain has TRBV19 and TRBJ1-6, with TRBD1 matching 8 bases. CDR1 and CDR2 (germline): LNHDA, SQIVND (reference sequence). Unmatched junction bases numbered 3, after V lost 5 bases and J lost 0 bases. This CDR3 spans 16 amino acids. This CDR3 is CASSSQGASYNSPLHF. In DNA form, the CDR3 reads TGTGCCAGTAGTTCTCAGGGGGCCTCCTATAATTCACCCCTCCACTTT.

The V call is TRBV5-1, the J call TRBJ2-1; TRBD1 matches at 7 bases. The V and J ends lost 3 bases and 5 bases, in that order; junction bases with no gene match: 11. The germline gives CDR1 SGHRS, CDR2 YFSETQ. This CDR3 has 16 residues. CDR3 nucleotide sequence: TGCGCCAGCAGCTGGGGCAACCGGGACAGTAACAATGAGCAGTTCTTC. Amino acid sequence: CASSWGNRDSNNEQFF.

The chain joins TRBV7-2 to TRBJ2-5; 7 bases match TRBD2. Germline trimming cut 2 bases from V and 5 bases from J; bases unmatched to any gene: 5. The CDR3 loop spans 14 amino acids. Germline CDR1 and CDR2: SGHTA and FQGNSA. The CDR3 bases are TGTGCCAGCAGCTTATATACCGGGGGGGAGACCCAGTACTTC. Its protein product is CASSLYTGGETQYF.

The V gene is TRBV5-4, the J gene TRBJ1-1; the D gene is possibly TRBD1 (5 bases). Trimming removed 2 bases at V and 3 bases at J, with 11 bases between. Germline CDR1 is SGHNT and CDR2 is YYREEE (reference sequence). This CDR3 spans 14 amino acids. CDR3 in DNA: TGTGCCAGCAGCTTCCAGGGATTTTACACTGAAGCTTTCTTT. It is translated as CASSFQGFYTEAFF.

This chain uses TRBV7-2 with TRBJ1-6, with D hard to call. There are 15 residues in the CDR3. V shed 2 bases and J shed 7 bases, with 12 bases lying between them. Germline V gene sequence: CDR1 SGHTA, CDR2 FQGNSA. The CDR3 region is CASSLTGWWNSPLHF. DNA of the CDR3: TGTGCCAGCAGCTTAACGGGTTGGTGGAATTCACCCCTCCACTTT.

This clone was observed a handful of times. This chain links TRBV14 with TRBJ2-7; 7 bases line up with TRBD2. With V trimmed by 4 bases and J by 5 bases, 2 bases remained unmatched. CDR3 length: 12 residues. Germline V gene data show CDR1 as SGHDN and CDR2 as FVKESK. This chain's CDR3 is CASSRRGDEQYF. Here the CDR3 DNA reads TGTGCCAGCAGCCGTCGGGGGGACGAGCAGTACTTC. Variable domain in full (rest from reference TRBV14 and TRBJ2-7): EAGVTQFPSHSVIEKGQTVTLRCDPISGHDNLYWYRRVMGKEIKFLLHFVKESKQDESGMPNNRFLAERTGGTYSTLKVQPAELEDSGVYFCASSRRGDEQYFGPGTRLTVT.

The chain recombines TRBV29-1 with TRBJ2-3, with D uncertain. The CDR3 loop spans 12 amino acids. CDR1 is SQVTM and CDR2 is ANQGSEA in the germline V gene. V shed 1 base and J shed 2 bases, with 4 bases lying between them. The CDR3 loop reads CSVEAHTDTQYF. DNA for the CDR3: TGCAGCGTTGAAGCCCACACAGATACGCAGTATTTT.

The chain joins TRBV5-6 to TRBJ2-3, with TRBD1 identical over 9 bases. The CDR3 sequence is 13 residues long. J gave up 6 bases and V 7 bases, and 6 bases lay outside the gene matches. Germline lookup yields CDR1 SGHDT and CDR2 YYEEEE. CDR3 DNA: TGTGCCAGCTTAAGGACAGGGGTGGATACGCAGTATTTT. This sequence encodes CASLRTGVDTQYF.

This chain uses TRBV9 with TRBJ2-1; D is perhaps TRBD2 (7 bases). Germline V gene lookup returns CDR1 SGDLS and CDR2 YYNGEE. The V gene lost 1 base and the J gene lost 6 bases, with 14 bases spanning the gap. The CDR3 runs 15 residues. CDR3 DNA: TGTGCCAGCAGCGTAAGTGCGGGGGCCCCCAATGAGCAGTTCTTC. Residues: CASSVSAGAPNEQFF.

The rearrangement uses TRBV9 and TRBJ1-3; D is unclear. Trimming left V 0 bases short and J 1 base short, with 17 bases between. The CDR3 consists of 18 residues. Germline lookup yields CDR1 SGDLS and CDR2 YYNGEE. CDR3 amino acids: CASSVDLGTAVSGNTIYF. CDR3 DNA sequence: TGTGCCAGCAGCGTAGATTTAGGAACAGCGGTTTCTGGAAACACCATATATTTT.